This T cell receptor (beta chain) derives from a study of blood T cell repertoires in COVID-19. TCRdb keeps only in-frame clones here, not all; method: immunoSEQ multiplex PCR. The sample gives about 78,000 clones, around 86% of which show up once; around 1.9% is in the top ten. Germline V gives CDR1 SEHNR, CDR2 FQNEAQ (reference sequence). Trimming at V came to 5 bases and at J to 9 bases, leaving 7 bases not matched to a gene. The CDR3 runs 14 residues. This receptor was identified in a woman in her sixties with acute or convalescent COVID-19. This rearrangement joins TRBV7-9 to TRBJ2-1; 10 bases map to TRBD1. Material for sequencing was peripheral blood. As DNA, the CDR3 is TGTGCCAGCAGCCTATCGGGACAGGGGAGTGAGCAGTTCTTC. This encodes CASSLSGQGSEQFF.